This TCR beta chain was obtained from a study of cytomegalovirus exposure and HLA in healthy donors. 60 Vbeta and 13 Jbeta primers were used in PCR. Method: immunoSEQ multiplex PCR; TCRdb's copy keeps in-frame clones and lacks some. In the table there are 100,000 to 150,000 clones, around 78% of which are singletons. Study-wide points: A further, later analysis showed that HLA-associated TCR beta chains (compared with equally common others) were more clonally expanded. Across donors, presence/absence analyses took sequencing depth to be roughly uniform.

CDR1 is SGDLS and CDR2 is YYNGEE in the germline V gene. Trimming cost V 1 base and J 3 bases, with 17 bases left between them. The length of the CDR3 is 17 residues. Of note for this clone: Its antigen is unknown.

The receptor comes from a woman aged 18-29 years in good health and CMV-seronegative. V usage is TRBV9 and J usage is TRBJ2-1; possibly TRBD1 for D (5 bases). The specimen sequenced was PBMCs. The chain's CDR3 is CASSVPGAVLGYNEQFF. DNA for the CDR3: TGTGCCAGCAGCGTACCTGGGGCGGTCTTGGGCTACAATGAGCAGTTCTTC.